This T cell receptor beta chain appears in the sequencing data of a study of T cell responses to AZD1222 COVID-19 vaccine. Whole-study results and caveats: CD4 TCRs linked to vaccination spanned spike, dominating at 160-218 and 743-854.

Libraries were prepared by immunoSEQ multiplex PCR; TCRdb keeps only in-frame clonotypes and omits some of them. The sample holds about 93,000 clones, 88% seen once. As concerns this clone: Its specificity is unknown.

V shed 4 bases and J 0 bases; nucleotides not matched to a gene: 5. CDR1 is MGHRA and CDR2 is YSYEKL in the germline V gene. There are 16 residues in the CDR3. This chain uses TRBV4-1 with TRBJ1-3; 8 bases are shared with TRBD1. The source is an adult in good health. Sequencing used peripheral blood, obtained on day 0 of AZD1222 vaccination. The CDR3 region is CASSPRTGSSGNTIYF. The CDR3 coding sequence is TGCGCCAGCAGCCCAAGGACAGGGAGCTCTGGAAACACCATATATTTT.